The entry below describes one T cell receptor (beta chain). There is no known antigen for this receptor. This specimen comes from a study of T cells in severe cutaneous drug reactions (dated by TCRdb to the late 2010s). Regarding the complete study: Patients were recruited between the early 2010s and the late 2010s from Taiwan, Thailand and a European registry network. Assignment of the culprit drug relied on both the Naranjo algorithm and the ALDEN drug causality algorithm. The libraries were made with iRepertoire multiplex PCR, and the authors referred to a comparison in which iRepertoire and 5' RACE methods, with or without UMI, captured abundant clonotypes to a similar degree. Blister fluids/cells, PBMC and other biological samples were taken from patients in the acute stage or the recovery stage. Single-cell sequencing, quantitative PCR validation, functional assays and transgenic mouse experiments were combined with bulk TCR sequencing. Enrollment was limited to patients whose SJS/TEN or DRESS diagnosis was probable or definite according to RegiSCAR criteria. General conclusions and limits of the study: A public TCRbeta CDR3 was found in all seven CBZ-SJS/TEN blister samples (mean roughly 14%) but was undetectable or scarce in tolerant-control and healthy-donor PBMC. The authors noted that whether the public TCR generalizes to SJS/TEN caused by other drugs still needs further study. CBZ-SJS/TEN patients showed strongly increased TRBV12-4 usage, with averages of about 32% in blister cells and about 5% in PBMC.

The cysteine opens and the phenylalanine closes a CDR3 of 15 amino acids. Only the protein is on record. CDR1 and CDR2 (SGHNT, YYREEE) derive from the germline V gene (reference sequence). Sequencing was performed on donors who were patients with carbamazepine-induced Stevens-Johnson syndrome or toxic epidermal necrolysis (CBZ-SJS/TEN). To look for drug-specific clonotypes, next-generation sequencing was used to profile the T cell receptor repertoires of patients with drug-induced severe cutaneous adverse reactions. RNA was isolated either from blister cells of skin lesions or from peripheral blood mononuclear cells. Library preparation used the iRepertoire multiplex PCR system with TCR subtype-specific primers for both bulk and single-cell sequencing. Multiplex PCR using primers aimed at the V, D and J gene regions produced the bulk TCR beta libraries. Each sample contributed roughly 90-500 ng of RNA as input for preparing the bulk TCR library. An Illumina MiSeq was used to sequence bulk TCR beta amplicons. On the study's bioinformatics: Quality control steps removed sample misassignments and low-quality sequencing reads. CDR3 was defined as the amino acids between the V-gene Y[YFLI]C motif and the J-segment [FW]GXGT motif. TRBV and TRBJ gene assignments and CDR3 clonotypes followed the IMGT database. For each sample, TRBV expression was normalized against the mean for the same gene in PBMC from around 45 healthy donors. After the reads were reprocessed by TCRdb, one entry was made per CDR3 protein sequence, with no DNA. These V and J calls derive from TCRdb rather than the authors' analysis. The table for this sample shows 8,800 or so distinct CDR3 sequences. The leading ten clones occupy 20% to 30% of the sample.

Sequenced sample: cells from a skin blister. The cell subset or site tag for this specimen amounts to: unsorted cells from skin lesion blisters. The sequence was obtained from a human donor with a severe cutaneous adverse drug reaction. The chain uses TRBV5-4 and TRBJ2-1; TCRdb indicates TRBD2, and absent DNA this call remains unverified. The encoded CDR3 is CASSSRSGINNEQFF.